Listed here are 21 T cell receptor beta chains from one sample, sequenced in a study of PD-1 blockade in classical Hodgkin lymphoma. Sequencing was performed with immunoSEQ multiplex PCR; in TCRdb, only in-frame clones are kept and a portion is missing. The sample holds about 21,000 clones, 75% to 90% seen once. Specified time point: cycle 4 day 1 (C4D1), after more than 5 weeks of nivolumab. Exposure to brentuximab vedotin varied, and each patient had relapsed following autologous stem cell transplantation. This material consisted of peripheral blood mononuclear cells (PBMCs), taken before the fourth cycle of nivolumab. The receptors stem from a human donor with classical Hodgkin lymphoma.

A single count supports this clone. The rearrangement joins TRBV7-9 to TRBJ2-2; TRBD1 matches at 9 bases. Trimming took 2 bases from V and 4 from J; bases not matched to a gene: 2. CDR3 length: 15 residues. Looked up from germline, CDR1 is SEHNR and CDR2 is FQNEAQ (reference sequence). CDR3 sequence (DNA): TGTGCCAGCAGCTTACTGGGACAGGGCACCGGGGAGCTGTTTTTT. This sequence encodes CASSLLGQGTGELFF.

The J gene is TRBJ1-5, the V gene TRBV5-1; TRBD1 matches 11 bases. CDR1 is SGHRS and CDR2 is YFSETQ in the germline V gene. Germline trimming cut 0 bases from V and 2 bases from J; bases unmatched to any gene: 1. This CDR3 is 16 amino acids long. The CDR3 is CASSLGTGGGNQPQHF. The CDR3, as DNA: TGCGCCAGCAGCTTGGGGACAGGGGGCGGCAATCAGCCCCAGCATTTT.

CDR3 amino acids: CASSPRMGLAKNIQYF. The CDR3 DNA reads TGTGCCAGCAGCCCTCGGATGGGGTTAGCCAAAAACATTCAGTACTTC. This rearrangement joins TRBV9 to TRBJ2-4; D is ambiguous. From germline, CDR1 is SGDLS and CDR2 YYNGEE. V lost 4 bases and J lost 0, with 14 bases in between. CDR3 length: 16 amino acids.

This clone was found a few times. The rearrangement uses TRBV2 and TRBJ2-3; 12 bases are a match to TRBD1. Germline-derived CDR1 and CDR2 are SNHLY and FYNNEI. CDR3 length: 16 residues. V lost 0 bases to trimming and J lost 6 bases; unmatched junction nucleotides: 4. Here the CDR3 reads CASSEAGTGGLDTQYF. The CDR3, as DNA: TGTGCCAGCAGTGAAGCCGGGACAGGGGGCCTGGATACGCAGTATTTT.

The J gene is TRBJ2-1, the V gene TRBV29-1, with D possibly being TRBD1 (8 bases). Trimming took 7 bases from V and 0 from J, leaving 19 bases between them. This CDR3 is built from 16 residues. Germline CDR1 is SQVTM and CDR2 is ANQGSEA. This CDR3 reads CSGSRDRTSSYNEQFF. CDR3 sequence (DNA): TGCAGCGGGTCCCGGGACAGGACTAGCTCCTACAATGAGCAGTTCTTC.

The rearrangement links TRBV5-6 to TRBJ1-1; 7 bases are a match to TRBD1. This CDR3 spans 15 amino acids. Germline lookup yields CDR1 SGHDT and CDR2 YYEEEE. The V gene end was trimmed by 4 bases and the J gene end by 0 bases; junction bases not matched to a gene: 6. CDR3 sequence (DNA): TGTGCCAGCAGCCCGACGGGACAGATGAACACTGAAGCTTTCTTT. It specifies CASSPTGQMNTEAFF.

V is TRBV5-8 and J is TRBJ1-6; TRBD1 matches at 10 bases. The CDR3 consists of 15 residues. The V gene's germline CDR1 is SGHTS and CDR2 YDEGEE. Trimming at V came to 2 bases and at J to 6 bases, leaving 2 bases not matched to a gene. The CDR3 sequence is CASSFWDRGNSPLHF. The DNA of the CDR3 is TGTGCCAGCAGCTTCTGGGACAGGGGTAATTCACCCCTCCACTTT.

The J gene is TRBJ2-1, the V gene TRBV27; a possible D gene is TRBD1 (5 bases). Germline V gives CDR1 MNHEY, CDR2 SMNVEV (reference sequence). This CDR3 contains 20 residues. V was clipped by 3 bases and J by 0 bases, with 24 bases between them. CDR3 region: CASSLGRPQQEPSSYNEQFF. The CDR3 region has the DNA TGTGCCAGCAGTTTGGGGCGGCCCCAACAGGAACCTAGCTCCTACAATGAGCAGTTCTTC.

The J gene is TRBJ1-6, the V gene TRBV19, with D perhaps matching TRBD1 (6 bases). From germline, CDR1 is LNHDA and CDR2 SQIVND (reference sequence). Trimming took 3 bases from V and 9 from J, leaving 12 bases between them. The CDR3 length is 14 residues. The CDR3 spells CASSIQGTGSPLHF. The CDR3 DNA follows: TGTGCCAGTAGTATTCAGGGGACCGGTTCACCCCTCCACTTT.

This clone was seen only a few times. This chain connects TRBV5-6 to TRBJ1-2, with 9 positions matching TRBD1. The J segment lost 8 bases and the V segment lost 2 bases, leaving 4 bases of the junction unmatched. The V gene's germline CDR1 is SGHDT and CDR2 YYEEEE. The CDR3 loop spans 13 amino acids. The CDR3 DNA reads as TGTGCCAGCAGCTTTCGACAGGGGGGCGGCTACACCTTC. This codes for CASSFRQGGGYTF. The whole variable domain, filled in from reference TRBV5-6 and TRBJ1-2, reads DAGVTQSPTHLIKTRGQQVTLRCSPKSGHDTVSWYQQALGQGPQFIFQYYEEEERQRGNFPDRFSGHQFPNYSSELNVNALLLGDSALYLCASSFRQGGGYTFGSGTRLTVV.

V gene TRBV2 combines with J gene TRBJ2-5; 9 bases line up with TRBD2. Germline CDR1 is SNHLY and CDR2 is FYNNEI. Unmatched junction bases numbered 12, after V lost 9 bases and J lost 1 base. The CDR3 contains 16 residues. In DNA, the CDR3 is TGTGCCAGGATCCATGAACTAGCGGGCATCCAAGAGACCCAGTACTTC. Its protein product is CARIHELAGIQETQYF.

The CDR3 loop is CASSLGGYEQYF. DNA for the CDR3: TGTGCCAGCAGTTTAGGGGGTTACGAGCAGTACTTC. V and J are TRBV27 and TRBJ2-7; the D call may be TRBD1 or TRBD2 (5 bases each). V lost 2 bases and J lost 4, with 6 bases in between. The CDR3 totals 12 residues. CDR1 is MNHEY, CDR2 SMNVEV, per germline (reference sequence).

This chain links TRBV2 with TRBJ2-7, with D uncertain. This CDR3 contains 14 residues. Trimming took 11 bases from V and 4 from J, leaving 21 bases between them. The germline CDR1 and CDR2 sequences are SNHLY and FYNNEI. The CDR3 DNA follows: TGTGCCCTTGCGCCTAAGGCTTTCGGGTACGAGCAGTACTTC. Translated, it gives CALAPKAFGYEQYF.

The chain has TRBV7-2 and TRBJ1-5, with D maybe TRBD1 (5 bases). The length of the CDR3 is 13 residues. Trimming pared 5 bases from V and 6 bases from J, leaving 11 bases between. Germline CDR1 and CDR2: SGHTA and FQGNSA. This chain's CDR3 is CASSRGVSQPQHF. CDR3 nucleotide sequence: TGTGCCAGCAGCCGGGGGGTTAGTCAGCCCCAGCATTTT.

The rearrangement uses TRBV15 and TRBJ2-1, with TRBD1 matching 9 bases. Germline V CDR1 and CDR2: LNHNV, YYDKDF (reference sequence). After removal of 5 bases from V and 6 bases from J, the junction contained 5 bases not matched to a gene. The CDR3 is 14 amino acids. Here the CDR3 DNA reads TGTGCCACCAGCCGCAGGGACAGGGTCAATGAGCAGTTCTTC. Protein sequence: CATSRRDRVNEQFF.

A word on this clone: In the same sample, other DNA sequences code for this CDR3. The gene calls are TRBV9 and TRBJ1-3; possible D gene TRBD1, 6 bases. V lost 0 bases to trimming and J lost 4 bases, with 11 bases between them. CDR1 and CDR2 from the germline V gene are SGDLS and YYNGEE. The CDR3 totals 15 residues. The CDR3 DNA reads TGTGCCAGCAGCGTAGAGGGGGGCATGGGAAACACCATATATTTT. It is translated as CASSVEGGMGNTIYF.

The chain recombines TRBV10-3 with TRBJ1-5; tentative D call: TRBD1 (5 bases). The CDR3 totals 13 residues. Looked up from germline, CDR1 is ENHRY and CDR2 is SYGVKD. Deletions cut 2 bases from V and 4 bases from J, with 6 bases between. CDR3 loop: CAISEPGNQPQHF. The CDR3 DNA sequence: TGTGCCATCAGTGAGCCAGGGAATCAGCCCCAGCATTTT.

The gene calls are TRBV5-1 and TRBJ2-6; TRBD1 matches 8 bases. V was clipped by 7 bases and J by 4 bases; unmatched bases: 10. This CDR3 spans 16 amino acids. Looked up from germline, CDR1 is SGHRS and CDR2 is YFSETQ. The CDR3 DNA follows: TGCGCCAGCGGAGGGCAGGGGGCTGGAGGGGCCAACGTCCTGACTTTC. Its protein product is CASGGQGAGGANVLTF.

This chain links TRBV19 with TRBJ2-7, with 16 bases aligning to TRBD2. CDR3 size: 17 residues. After removal of 5 bases from V and 3 bases from J, the junction contained 7 bases not matched to a gene. Germline V gene lookup returns CDR1 LNHDA and CDR2 SQIVND (reference sequence). The CDR3 spells CASSAGTSGRVGYEQYF. CDR3 nucleotides: TGTGCCAGTAGTGCCGGGACTAGCGGGAGGGTCGGCTACGAGCAGTACTTC.

This clone is a singleton in its sample. This chain uses TRBV29-1 with TRBJ2-5; the D is unclear. V dropped 4 bases and J dropped 3 bases, with 12 bases sitting between them. Per germline, CDR1 SQVTM and CDR2 ANQGSEA. This CDR3 comprises 13 residues. This CDR3 reads CSVGSARKETQYF. CDR3 DNA sequence: TGCAGCGTTGGGAGTGCCCGTAAAGAGACCCAGTACTTC.

The V gene is TRBV5-1, the J gene TRBJ2-7, with D perhaps TRBD1 (5 bases). Deletions cut 0 bases from V and 2 bases from J, with 12 bases between. Germline CDR1 reads SGHRS; CDR2 reads YFSETQ. This CDR3 has 15 residues. CDR3 sequence: CASSLAETVAYEQYF. As DNA, the CDR3 is TGCGCCAGCAGCTTGGCAGAGACAGTTGCCTACGAGCAGTACTTC.